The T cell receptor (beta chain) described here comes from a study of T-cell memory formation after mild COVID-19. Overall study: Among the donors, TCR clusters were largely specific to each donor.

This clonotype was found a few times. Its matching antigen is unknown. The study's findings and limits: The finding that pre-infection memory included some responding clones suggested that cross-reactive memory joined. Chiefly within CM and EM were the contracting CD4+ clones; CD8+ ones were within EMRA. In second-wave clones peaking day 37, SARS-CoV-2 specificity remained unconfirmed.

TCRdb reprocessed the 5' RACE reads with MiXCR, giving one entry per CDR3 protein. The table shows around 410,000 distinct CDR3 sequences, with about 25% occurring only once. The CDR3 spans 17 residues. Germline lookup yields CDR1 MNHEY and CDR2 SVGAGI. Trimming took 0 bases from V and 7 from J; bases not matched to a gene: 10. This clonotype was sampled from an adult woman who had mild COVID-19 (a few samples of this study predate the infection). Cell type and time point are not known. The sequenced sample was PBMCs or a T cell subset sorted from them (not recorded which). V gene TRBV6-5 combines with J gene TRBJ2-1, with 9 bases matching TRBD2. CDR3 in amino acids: CASSYSWAGGPSNEQFF. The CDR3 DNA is TGTGCCAGCAGTTACTCTTGGGCGGGAGGGCCCTCGAATGAGCAGTTCTTC.